Below are 12 T cell receptor beta chains sequenced from a single sample in a study of OX40 agonist ivuxolimab in advanced cancers. Library preparation employed the immunoSEQ multiplex PCR assay. The source is immuneACCESS, and TCRdb retained only in-frame sequences with V and J called. Part of the clones is not carried over; for the studies checked, unresolved V genes explain less than half of this, and the remainder is unexplained. This sample has roughly 67,000 clones in its table, and 92% of those were observed once. The top ten hold roughly 9.7% of the sample. This specimen was CD4+ or CD8+ T cells sorted from blood, taken in a trial of the OX40 agonist ivuxolimab. Every receptor here comes from an adult with an advanced solid tumor such as melanoma, head and neck, liver or kidney cancer.

This clone was found once. The rearrangement joins TRBV11-3 to TRBJ2-7; 9 nucleotides line up with TRBD1. The CDR3 has 14 residues. Trimming took 3 bases from V and 7 from J; bases not matched to a gene: 7. The germline CDR1 and CDR2 sequences are SGHNT and YENEEA. The CDR3 coding sequence is TGTGCCAGCAGCTTGGACCGGGACAGGGTGGAGCAGTACTTC. It codes for CASSLDRDRVEQYF.

This chain links TRBV15 with TRBJ2-3, with 15 nucleotides matching TRBD2. CDR3 size: 18 residues. V gave up 5 bases and J gave up 0 bases; unmatched junction bases: 6. Germline loops: CDR1 LNHNV, CDR2 YYDKDF (reference sequence). The CDR3 DNA reads TGTGCCACCAGCGGAGGACTAGCGGGGGGGCCAAGCACAGATACGCAGTATTTT. It yields the protein CATSGGLAGGPSTDTQYF. The entire variable domain, with the rest obtained from reference TRBV15 and TRBJ2-3, is as follows: DAMVIQNPRYQVTQFGKPVTLSCSQTLNHNVMYWYQQKSSQAPKLLFHYYDKDFNNEADTPDNFQSRRPNTSFCFLDIRSPGLGDTAMYLCATSGGLAGGPSTDTQYFGPGTRLTVL.

This clone appeared once. The chain has TRBV28 and TRBJ2-7, with TRBD2 matching over 7 bases. Per the germline V gene, CDR1 is MDHEN and CDR2 is SYDVKM. The J segment lost 3 bases and the V segment lost 2 bases, leaving 7 bases of the junction unmatched. The CDR3 consists of 15 residues. In nucleotides, the CDR3 is TGTGCCAGCAGTTTAGGGGGGGAGGGTTTCTACGAGCAGTACTTC. It specifies CASSLGGEGFYEQYF.

This chain connects TRBV7-8 to TRBJ2-5; a possible D gene is TRBD1 (5 bases). CDR3 length equals 15 residues. Germline V gives CDR1 SGHVS, CDR2 FQNEAQ. V was pared by 4 bases and J by 5 bases, with 17 bases between. CDR3 loop: CASSSRVGMVETQYF. In DNA, the CDR3 is TGTGCCAGCAGCTCCAGGGTTGGGATGGTGGAGACCCAGTACTTC. The entire variable domain, with the rest obtained from reference TRBV7-8 and TRBJ2-5, is as follows: GAGVSQSPRYKVAKRGQDVALRCDPISGHVSLFWYQQALGQGPEFLTYFQNEAQLDKSGLPSDRFFAERPEGSVSTLKIQRTQQEDSAVYLCASSSRVGMVETQYFGPGTRLLVL.

The chain combines TRBV19 with TRBJ1-2; 9 bases line up with TRBD1. CDR1 and CDR2 from the germline V gene are LNHDA and SQIVND (reference sequence). This CDR3 is 15 amino acids long. After removal of 3 bases from V and 4 bases from J, the junction contained 6 bases not matched to a gene. As DNA, the CDR3 is TGTGCCAGTAGTATTTTCGGACAGGGGTCCTATGGCTACACCTTC. As protein: CASSIFGQGSYGYTF.

The chain joins TRBV9 to TRBJ2-3; D call uncertain. Germline assignment: CDR1 SGDLS and CDR2 YYNGEE. The V gene lost 3 bases and the J gene lost 0 bases, with 11 bases spanning the gap. This CDR3 spans 15 amino acids. This chain's CDR3 is CASSEAGVSTDTQYF. The CDR3 region has the DNA TGTGCCAGCAGCGAGGCTGGGGTAAGCACAGATACGCAGTATTTT.

This clone was seen a single time. The CDR3 bases are TGTGCCAGTCTTCAGCCTCCTGAGCAGTACTTC. Its protein product is CASLQPPEQYF. The chain has TRBV19 and TRBJ2-7; D call uncertain. Per germline, CDR1 LNHDA and CDR2 SQIVND (reference sequence). This CDR3 spans 11 amino acids. Trimming shortened V by 8 bases and J by 7 bases, and 12 bases separated the two germline ends.

In the case of this clone: Given a far larger clone just one base away, this is likely a sequencing read error. The V gene is TRBV5-1, the J gene TRBJ2-7, with a tentative D call TRBD1 (6 bases). The CDR3 extends over 14 amino acids. Germline V gene data show CDR1 as SGHRS and CDR2 as YFSETQ. With 2 bases removed from V and 5 bases from J, the gap between germline ends came to 14 bases. The CDR3 sequence: CASSLGLRGDEQYF. The DNA for the CDR3 is TGCGCCAGCAGCTTAGGGCTCAGGGGCGACGAGCAGTACTTC. Using reference TRBV5-1 and TRBJ2-7 for the parts outside the CDR3, the full variable domain is KAGVTQTPRYLIKTRGQQVTLSCSPISGHRSVSWYQQTPGQGLQFLFEYFSETQRNKGNFPGRFSGRQFSNSRSEMNVSTLELGDSALYLCASSLGLRGDEQYFGPGTRLTVT.

This clone occurred once. This chain links TRBV15 with TRBJ1-5, with D unresolved. Germline-derived CDR1 and CDR2 are LNHNV and YYDKDF (reference sequence). The CDR3 contains 13 residues. V was pared by 5 bases and J by 0 bases, with 5 bases between. The CDR3 loop reads CATSLGSNQPQHF. In nucleotides, the CDR3 is TGTGCCACCAGCTTAGGTAGCAATCAGCCCCAGCATTTT. The variable domain in full, completed from reference TRBV15 and TRBJ1-5, reads DAMVIQNPRYQVTQFGKPVTLSCSQTLNHNVMYWYQQKSSQAPKLLFHYYDKDFNNEADTPDNFQSRRPNTSFCFLDIRSPGLGDTAMYLCATSLGSNQPQHFGDGTRLSIL.

The chain recombines TRBV27 with TRBJ2-4; TRBD1 aligns across 7 bases. V gave up 4 bases and J gave up 11 bases; unmatched junction bases: 5. The CDR3 runs to 12 residues. Per germline, CDR1 MNHEY and CDR2 SMNVEV (reference sequence). This CDR3 is CASSSTGNLQYF. CDR3 coding DNA: TGTGCCAGCAGTTCGACAGGGAACCTTCAGTACTTC.

The chain couples TRBV10-3 to TRBJ2-3, with TRBD1 as a possible D gene (6 bases). From germline, CDR1 is ENHRY and CDR2 SYGVKD. V lost 3 bases and J 1 base, leaving 8 bases between the germline ends. The CDR3 spans 14 residues. The CDR3 here is CAISDKGGTDTQYF. In nucleotides, the CDR3 is TGTGCCATCAGTGACAAGGGGGGCACAGATACGCAGTATTTT.

The chain links TRBV30 to TRBJ2-7; the D is unclear. This CDR3 spans 11 amino acids. Looked up from germline, CDR1 is GTSNPN and CDR2 is SVGIG (reference sequence). The V gene lost 2 bases and the J gene lost 4 bases, with 6 bases spanning the gap. As DNA, the CDR3 is TGTGCCTGGAGTAGAGGTTACGAGCAGTACTTC. Protein sequence: CAWSRGYEQYF.